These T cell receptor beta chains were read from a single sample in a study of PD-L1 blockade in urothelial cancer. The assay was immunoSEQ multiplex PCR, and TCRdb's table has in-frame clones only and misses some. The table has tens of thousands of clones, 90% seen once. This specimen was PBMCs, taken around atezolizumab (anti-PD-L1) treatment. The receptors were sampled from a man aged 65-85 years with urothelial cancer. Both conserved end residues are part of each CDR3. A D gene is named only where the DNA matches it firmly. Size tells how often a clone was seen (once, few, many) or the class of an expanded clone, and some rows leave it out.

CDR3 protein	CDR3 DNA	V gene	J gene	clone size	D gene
CASSPDEGRTQYF	TGTGCCAGCAGCCCCGATGAGGGTCGTACGCAGTATTTT	TRBV5-4	TRBJ2-3	NA	NA
CASSPGQGLTGELFF	TGCGCCAGCAGTCCGGGACAGGGGCTTACCGGGGAGCTGTTTTTT	TRBV10-2	TRBJ2-2	once	TRBD1
CASSIGGGTGELFF	TGTGCCAGTAGTATCGGGGGGGGGACCGGGGAGCTGTTTTTT	TRBV19	TRBJ2-2	NA	TRBD2
CASSWGQGTDTQYF	TGTGCCAGCAGCTGGGGACAGGGCACAGATACGCAGTATTTT	TRBV7-9	TRBJ2-3	few	TRBD1
CASSFGQAVNTEAFF	TGTGCCAGCAGCTTTGGACAGGCCGTGAACACTGAAGCTTTCTTT	TRBV11-2	TRBJ1-1	NA	TRBD1
CASSLGETLSPNTEAFF	TGTGCCAGCAGCTTAGGAGAGACATTGAGCCCGAACACTGAAGCTTTCTTT	TRBV11-2	TRBJ1-1	NA	NA
CASSESMAGGAHTQYF	TGTGCCAGCAGTGAATCCATGGCGGGAGGCGCCCATACGCAGTATTTT	TRBV6-1	TRBJ2-3	NA	TRBD2
CASSLQGSTDTQYF	TGTGCCAGCAGTTTACAGGGTAGCACAGATACGCAGTATTTT	TRBV11-2	TRBJ2-3	NA	NA
CASSQSGRQGGEKLFF	TGCGCCAGCAGCCAATCCGGGAGACAGGGAGGTGAAAAACTGTTTTTT	TRBV4-1	TRBJ1-4	once	TRBD1
CASSLSVNTEAFF	TGTGCCAGCAGTTTGTCAGTGAACACTGAAGCTTTCTTT	TRBV27	TRBJ1-1	few	NA
CASREQGNTEAFF	TGTGCCAGCAGAGAACAGGGGAACACTGAAGCTTTCTTT	TRBV6-5	TRBJ1-1	NA	NA
CASSQQGTGNTIYF	TGTGCCAGCAGCCAACAGGGGACTGGAAACACCATATATTTT	TRBV14	TRBJ1-3	NA	NA
CASSLQQVMVTGELFF	TGTGCCAGCAGTTTACAACAGGTGATGGTCACCGGGGAGCTGTTTTTT	TRBV28	TRBJ2-2	NA	NA
CASSPGQGNTEAFF	TGTGCCAGCAGTCCGGGACAGGGGAACACTGAAGCTTTCTTT	TRBV9	TRBJ1-1	NA	TRBD1
CAWIGDRATDTQYF	TGTGCCTGGATTGGGGACAGGGCGACAGATACGCAGTATTTT	TRBV30	TRBJ2-3	NA	TRBD1
CASSNGTSGTPSRETQYF	TGCGCCAGCAGCAACGGGACTAGCGGGACCCCGTCCCGAGAGACCCAGTACTTC	TRBV5-1	TRBJ2-5	NA	TRBD2
CASSYYGGGSQETQYF	TGTGCCAGCAGTTACTATGGGGGCGGGAGCCAAGAGACCCAGTACTTC	TRBV6-6	TRBJ2-5	NA	NA
CASSITGQHYEQYF	TGTGCCAGCAGTATTACGGGACAACACTACGAGCAGTACTTC	TRBV6-1	TRBJ2-7	once	NA
CASSLGIAGGYNEQFF	TGTGCCAGCAGCTTAGGAATAGCGGGAGGTTACAATGAGCAGTTCTTC	TRBV11-2	TRBJ2-1	NA	TRBD2
CASSTLLREWETQYF	TGTGCCAGCAGTACCCTCCTGAGGGAGTGGGAGACCCAGTACTTC	TRBV28	TRBJ2-5	NA	NA
CASIRYTEQFF	TGTGCCAGCATACGTTACACTGAGCAGTTCTTC	TRBV2	TRBJ2-1	NA	NA
CASSQLPVNRDTQYF	TGTGCCAGCTCACAGCTCCCCGTGAATAGAGATACGCAGTATTTT	TRBV18	TRBJ2-3	once	NA
CASSLPLLAAHTDTQYF	TGTGCCAGCAGCTTACCCCTCCTAGCGGCCCACACAGATACGCAGTATTTT	TRBV11-3	TRBJ2-3	NA	TRBD2
CASSSNTGELFF	TGTGCCAGCAGCTCAAACACCGGGGAGCTGTTTTTT	TRBV7-2	TRBJ2-2	NA	NA